Here is one T cell receptor beta chain with its context. What it recognizes is unknown. Sequencing used immunoSEQ multiplex PCR; TCRdb keeps in-frame clones, though not all of them. Of 75,000 to 95,000 clones in the sample, 80% to 90% were seen once. This specimen comes from a study of identifying expanded T cells in peripheral blood. Study-wide results and limits: Two-week clone count variance significantly increased as total template count grew. Differentially abundant clones: around 1.2 between replicates, approximately 15 at approximately 13 days, 19 to 20 at four.

During the collection period, no donor immune events like infections were recorded. The length of the CDR3 is 15 residues. V was clipped by 4 bases and J by 2 bases; unmatched bases: 1. Germline values: CDR1 SNHLY, CDR2 FYNNEI. V is TRBV2 and J is TRBJ2-6; 8 nucleotides line up with TRBD1. What was sequenced was blood. This sequence originates from a person between 18 and 75 years old in good health. In nucleotides, the CDR3 is TGTGCCAGCAGTGCGGGACAGGCTGGGGCCAACGTCCTGACTTTC. Residues: CASSAGQAGANVLTF.